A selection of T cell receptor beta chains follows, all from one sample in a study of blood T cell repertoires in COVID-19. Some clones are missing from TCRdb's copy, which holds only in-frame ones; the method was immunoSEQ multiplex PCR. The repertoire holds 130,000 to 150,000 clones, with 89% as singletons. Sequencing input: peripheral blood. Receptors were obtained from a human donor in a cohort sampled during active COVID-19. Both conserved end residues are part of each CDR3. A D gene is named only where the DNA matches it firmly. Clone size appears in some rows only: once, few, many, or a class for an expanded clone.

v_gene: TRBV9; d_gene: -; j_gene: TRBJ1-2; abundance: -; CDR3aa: CASSTGREGYTF; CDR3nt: TGTGCCAGCAGCACAGGGAGAGAGGGCTACACCTTC
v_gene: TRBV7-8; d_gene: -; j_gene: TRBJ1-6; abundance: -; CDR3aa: CASSAKGVGSPLHF; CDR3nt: TGTGCCAGCAGCGCGAAGGGGGTTGGGTCACCCCTCCACTTT
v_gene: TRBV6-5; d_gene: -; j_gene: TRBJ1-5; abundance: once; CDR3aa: CASSRRALNQPQHF; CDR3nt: TGTGCCAGCAGTAGGAGGGCTCTCAATCAGCCCCAGCATTTT
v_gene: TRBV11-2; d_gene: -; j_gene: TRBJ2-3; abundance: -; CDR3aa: CASSLAPHVGRTDTQYF; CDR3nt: TGTGCCAGCAGCTTAGCGCCGCATGTGGGGCGCACAGATACGCAGTATTTT
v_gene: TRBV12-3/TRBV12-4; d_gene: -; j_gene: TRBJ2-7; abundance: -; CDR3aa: CASRRQTYEQYF; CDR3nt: TGTGCCAGCAGACGACAGACCTACGAGCAGTACTTC
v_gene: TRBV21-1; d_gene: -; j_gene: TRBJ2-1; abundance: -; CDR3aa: CASSKVGSRGAEQFF; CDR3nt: TGTGCCAGCAGCAAAGTTGGTTCCCGGGGGGCTGAGCAGTTCTTC
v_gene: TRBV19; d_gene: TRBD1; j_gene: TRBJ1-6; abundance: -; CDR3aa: CASTPRLDRGNSPLHF; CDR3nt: TGTGCCAGTACCCCTCGACTAGACAGGGGTAATTCACCCCTCCACTTT
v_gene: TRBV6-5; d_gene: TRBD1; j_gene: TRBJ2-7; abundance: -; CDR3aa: CASRVRGLDEQYF; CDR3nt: TGTGCCAGCAGGGTCAGGGGGCTGGACGAGCAGTACTTC
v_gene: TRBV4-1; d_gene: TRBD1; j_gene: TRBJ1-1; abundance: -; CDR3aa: CASSPRQGVWHTEAFF; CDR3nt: TGCGCCAGCAGCCCGAGACAGGGAGTATGGCATACTGAAGCTTTCTTT
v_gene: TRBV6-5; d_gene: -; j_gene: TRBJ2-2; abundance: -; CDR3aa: CASSPLGPGTGELFF; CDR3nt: TGTGCCAGCAGTCCTCTAGGCCCGGGGACCGGGGAGCTGTTTTTT
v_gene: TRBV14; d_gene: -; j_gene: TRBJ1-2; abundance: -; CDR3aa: CASSQQGFYGYTF; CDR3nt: TGTGCCAGCAGCCAACAGGGATTCTATGGCTACACCTTC
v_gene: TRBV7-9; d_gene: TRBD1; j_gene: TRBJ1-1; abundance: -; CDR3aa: CASSFGTGYAFF; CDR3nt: TGTGCCAGCAGCTTCGGGACAGGGTACGCTTTCTTT
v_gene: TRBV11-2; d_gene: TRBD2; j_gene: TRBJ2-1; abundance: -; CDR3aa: CASSPRGDFYNEQFF; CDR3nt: TGTGCCAGCAGCCCCCGGGGGGACTTCTACAATGAGCAGTTCTTC
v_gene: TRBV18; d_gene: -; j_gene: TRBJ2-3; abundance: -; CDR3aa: CASSPGVGRTDTQYF; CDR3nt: TGTGCCAGCTCACCAGGTGTGGGGCGCACAGATACGCAGTATTTT
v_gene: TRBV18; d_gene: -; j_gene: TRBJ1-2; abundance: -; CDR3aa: CASSPPGAWYGYTF; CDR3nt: TGTGCCAGCTCCCCCCCAGGGGCCTGGTATGGCTACACCTTC
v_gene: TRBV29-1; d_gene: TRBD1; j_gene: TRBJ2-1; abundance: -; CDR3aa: CSVEKGGKGIEQFF; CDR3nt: TGCAGCGTTGAGAAAGGGGGCAAGGGGATTGAGCAGTTCTTC
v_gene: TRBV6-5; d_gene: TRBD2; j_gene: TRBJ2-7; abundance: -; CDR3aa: CASSYVAGGLQYEQYF; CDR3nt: TGTGCCAGCAGTTACGTTGCGGGGGGGTTACAATACGAGCAGTACTTC
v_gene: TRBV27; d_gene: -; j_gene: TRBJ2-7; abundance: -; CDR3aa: CASHPTGQGYEQYF; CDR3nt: TGTGCCAGCCACCCCACCGGGCAGGGCTACGAGCAGTACTTC
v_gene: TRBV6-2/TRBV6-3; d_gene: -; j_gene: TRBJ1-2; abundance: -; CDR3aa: CASSRVPDSLYGYTF; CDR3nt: TGTGCCAGCAGTCGAGTTCCCGACAGCCTCTATGGCTACACCTTC
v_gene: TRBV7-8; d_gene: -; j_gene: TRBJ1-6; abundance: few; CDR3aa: CASSLYRLIAYNSPLHF; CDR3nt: TGTGCCAGCAGCTTGTATCGACTAATCGCCTATAATTCACCCCTCCACTTT
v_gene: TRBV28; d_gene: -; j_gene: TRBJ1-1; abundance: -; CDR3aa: CASSNREEAFF; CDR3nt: TGTGCCAGCAGTAACAGGGAAGAAGCTTTCTTT
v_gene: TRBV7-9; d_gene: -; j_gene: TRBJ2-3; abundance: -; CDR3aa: CASSLFPDTQYF; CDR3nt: TGTGCCAGCAGCTTATTCCCGGATACGCAGTATTTT
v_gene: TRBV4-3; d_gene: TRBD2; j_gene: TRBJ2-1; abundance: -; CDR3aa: CASSPMDSGGANEQFF; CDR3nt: TGCGCCAGCAGCCCCATGGATAGCGGGGGGGCTAATGAGCAGTTCTTC
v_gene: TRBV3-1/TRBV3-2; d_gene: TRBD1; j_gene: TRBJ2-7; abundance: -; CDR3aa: CASSQASQGDEQYF; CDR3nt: TGTGCCAGCAGCCAAGCATCACAGGGGGACGAGCAGTACTTC
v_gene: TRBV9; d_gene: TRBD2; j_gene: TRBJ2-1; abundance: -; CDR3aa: CASSAHLAVAYNEQFF; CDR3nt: TGTGCCAGCAGCGCCCACCTAGCGGTGGCCTACAATGAGCAGTTCTTC
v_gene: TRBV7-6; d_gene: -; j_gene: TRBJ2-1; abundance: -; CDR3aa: CASSAPPGGLYNEQFF; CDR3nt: TGTGCCAGCAGCGCACCCCCGGGGGGCCTTTACAATGAGCAGTTCTTC
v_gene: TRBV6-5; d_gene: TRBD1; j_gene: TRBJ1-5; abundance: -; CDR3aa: CASRMTGENQPQHF; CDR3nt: TGTGCCAGCAGGATGACAGGGGAAAATCAGCCCCAGCATTTT
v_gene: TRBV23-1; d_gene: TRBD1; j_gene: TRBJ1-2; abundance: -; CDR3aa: CASSQSVQGNHYGYTF; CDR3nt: TGCGCCAGCAGTCAATCAGTACAGGGGAACCACTATGGCTACACCTTC
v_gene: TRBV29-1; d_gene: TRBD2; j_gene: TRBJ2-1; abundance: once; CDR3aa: CSVGHSGGPYEQFF; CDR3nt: TGCAGCGTGGGACATAGCGGGGGGCCGTATGAGCAGTTCTTC
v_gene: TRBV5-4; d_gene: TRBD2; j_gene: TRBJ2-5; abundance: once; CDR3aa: CASSRGLAGNQETQYF; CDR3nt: TGTGCCAGCAGCAGAGGGTTAGCGGGGAACCAAGAGACCCAGTACTTC
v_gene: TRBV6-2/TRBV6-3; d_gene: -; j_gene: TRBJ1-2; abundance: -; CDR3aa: CASSYKVGGRDYGYTF; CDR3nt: TGTGCCAGCAGTTATAAGGTCGGGGGGCGCGACTATGGCTACACCTTC
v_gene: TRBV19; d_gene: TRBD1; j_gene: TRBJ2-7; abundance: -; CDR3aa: CASNPGTAYEQYF; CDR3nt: TGTGCCAGTAATCCAGGGACAGCCTACGAGCAGTACTTC
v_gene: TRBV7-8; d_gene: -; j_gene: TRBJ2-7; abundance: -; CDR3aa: CASASSYEQYF; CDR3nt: TGTGCCAGCGCGTCAAGCTACGAGCAGTACTTC
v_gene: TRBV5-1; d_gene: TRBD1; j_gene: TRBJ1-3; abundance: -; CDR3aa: CASSPRTGRTGNTIYF; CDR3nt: TGCGCCAGCAGCCCGAGGACAGGGAGGACCGGAAACACCATATATTTT
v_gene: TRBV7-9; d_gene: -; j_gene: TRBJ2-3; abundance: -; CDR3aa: CASSLGSLTPTDTQYF; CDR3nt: TGTGCCAGCAGCTTAGGTTCCCTAACCCCCACAGATACGCAGTATTTT
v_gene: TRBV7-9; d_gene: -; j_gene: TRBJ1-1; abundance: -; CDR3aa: CASSPGSRWTEAFF; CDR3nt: TGTGCCAGCAGCCCCGGGTCTAGGTGGACTGAAGCTTTCTTT
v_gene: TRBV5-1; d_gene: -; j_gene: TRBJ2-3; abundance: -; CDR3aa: CASSDGGWTDTQYF; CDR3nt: TGCGCCAGCAGCGACGGGGGTTGGACAGATACGCAGTATTTT
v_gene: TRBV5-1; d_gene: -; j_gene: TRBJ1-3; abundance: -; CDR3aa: CASSLDGALGNTIYF; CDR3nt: TGCGCCAGCAGCTTGGACGGAGCGTTGGGAAACACCATATATTTT
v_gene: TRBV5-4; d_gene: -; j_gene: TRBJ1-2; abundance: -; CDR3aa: CASSLDGAMGYTF; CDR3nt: TGTGCCAGCAGCTTGGATGGTGCTATGGGCTACACCTTC
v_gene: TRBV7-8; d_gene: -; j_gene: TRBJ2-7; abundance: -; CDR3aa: CASSLMEVLAYEQYF; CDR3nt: TGTGCCAGCAGCCTAATGGAGGTGCTGGCCTACGAGCAGTACTTC
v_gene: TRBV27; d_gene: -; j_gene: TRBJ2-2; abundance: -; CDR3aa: CASSLFSGELFF; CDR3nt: TGTGCCAGCAGTTTATTTAGCGGGGAGCTGTTTTTT
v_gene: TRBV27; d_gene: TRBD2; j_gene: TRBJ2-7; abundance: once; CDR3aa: CASSLSLAGAYEQYF; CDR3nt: TGTGCCAGCAGTTTATCGCTAGCGGGGGCCTACGAGCAGTACTTC
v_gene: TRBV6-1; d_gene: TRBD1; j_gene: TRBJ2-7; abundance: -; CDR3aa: CASSVFAGTGTYEQYF; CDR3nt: TGTGCCAGCAGTGTCTTCGCCGGGACAGGGACCTACGAGCAGTACTTC
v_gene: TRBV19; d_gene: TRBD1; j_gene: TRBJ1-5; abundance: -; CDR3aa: CASSKGGQGLNQPQHF; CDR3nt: TGTGCCAGTAGTAAGGGGGGACAGGGGTTAAATCAGCCCCAGCATTTT
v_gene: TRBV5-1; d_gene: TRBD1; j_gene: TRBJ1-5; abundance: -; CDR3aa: CASSLLQGDQPQHF; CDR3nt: TGCGCCAGCAGCTTGTTACAGGGGGATCAGCCCCAGCATTTT
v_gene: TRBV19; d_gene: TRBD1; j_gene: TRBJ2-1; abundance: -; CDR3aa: CASSKTGGFFNEQFF; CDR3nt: TGTGCCAGTAGTAAGACAGGGGGCTTTTTTAATGAGCAGTTCTTC
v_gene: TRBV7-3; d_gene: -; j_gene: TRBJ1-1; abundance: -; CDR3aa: CASSLMGTNTEAFF; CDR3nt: TGTGCCAGCAGCTTAATGGGCACGAACACTGAAGCTTTCTTT
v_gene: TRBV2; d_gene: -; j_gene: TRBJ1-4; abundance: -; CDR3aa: CASSEVVEKLFF; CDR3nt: TGTGCCAGCAGTGAAGTTGTAGAAAAACTGTTTTTT
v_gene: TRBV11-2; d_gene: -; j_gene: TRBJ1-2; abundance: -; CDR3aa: CASSRRVNYGYTF; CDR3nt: TGTGCCAGCAGCCGGCGGGTTAACTATGGCTACACCTTC
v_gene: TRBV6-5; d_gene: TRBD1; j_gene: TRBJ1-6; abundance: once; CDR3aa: CASSSTGGYNSPLHF; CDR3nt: TGTGCCAGCAGTAGCACAGGGGGCTATAATTCACCCCTCCACTTT